This TCR beta chain came from a study of T cells in Graves' hyperthyroidism and ophthalmopathy (dated by TCRdb to between 2019 and 2020). For the study in its entirety: Peripheral blood was collected at initial diagnosis, before any treatment. Prospective prediction of ophthalmopathy was tested in an independent validation cohort of under 20 hyperthyroidism patients and 15 to 17 patients who later progressed to ophthalmopathy. In over five Graves' hyperthyroidism patients, the study also compared T-cell repertoires from thyroid tissue with T-cell repertoires from blood. To identify distinguishing TCR V-J signatures, a discovery cohort of some 100 patients was used, comprising 43 with Graves' ophthalmopathy and around 60 with stable Graves' hyperthyroidism. The roughly 91 discovery patients were randomly divided into training and test sets at a 7:3 ratio. According to the paper, TCR Vbeta CDR3 sequencing was carried out on about 140 peripheral blood samples, which came from approximately 41 ophthalmopathy, some 73 hyperthyroidism and approximately 17 progressor patients. After blood sampling, hyperthyroidism patients were treated with methimazole at a starting dose of 30 mg daily, and ophthalmopathy patients were treated with high-dose intravenous methylprednisolone.

General conclusions and limits of the study: Most expanded thyroid clonotypes (frequency above 0.001) were also detected in blood, a finding suggesting that blood repertoires may reflect thyroid immune responses. No statistical method was used to fix the sample size in advance, and group allocation was not hidden from the investigators. In validation, the model predicted progression to ophthalmopathy with 55% to 71% sensitivity and roughly 75% specificity, a median of around six months before onset. A 13 V-J signature model separated ophthalmopathy from stable hyperthyroidism, with approximately 87% sensitivity and roughly 81% specificity in cross-validation and 80%/75% in testing.

A patient counted as having stable Graves' hyperthyroidism if no progression to ophthalmopathy occurred over 18 months of follow-up. Hyperthyroidism patients were newly diagnosed, had a disease duration of under 2 months, and were aged 18 to 65 years. Patients with uncontrolled infections, other autoimmune diseases, pregnancy or lactation were excluded. Diagnoses were based on clinical symptoms, serum thyroxine and TRAb, thyroid ultrasound and orbital computed tomography. PBMCs were separated from about 10 ml of fresh peripheral blood using Ficoll-Paque density gradient centrifugation. Total RNA was extracted using Trizol reagent, and RNA quality was assessed on an Agilent 2100 Bioanalyzer. This clonotype was recorded at least ten times. The antigen it recognizes is unknown. It has no much larger one-base neighbor in the sample; base qualities were not kept. The TCR beta CDR3 regions were amplified from RNA transcripts. The TCR CDR3 was subjected to a first round of RT-PCR using the HTBI primer set and the Qiagen OneStep RT-PCR kit. The libraries were constructed in a second round of multiplex PCR and then size-selected and purified. Paired-end sequencing of the libraries was performed with 100 bp reads on an Illumina HiSeq2000. The authors' analysis ran thus. SOAPnuke was used to process the raw data, removing reads that contained adapters or uncalled bases, had a mean Phred below 15, or lacked an exact match to the constant primer or identifier. High-quality paired reads were merged with COPE v1.2.5, and unique nucleotide sequences were defined as clonotypes. MiTCR v1.1 was used to align clonotypes to the IMGT TRBV, TRBD and TRBJ reference segments. The analysis included only V-J combinations with a frequency above 0.0001, which together covered roughly 99% of the repertoires. A TCS score was defined as the ratio of F50 (clonal expansion) to E x V (chaos), with BLOSUM62-based TCRdist applied between CDR3 peptides within each V-J. Welch's t-statistics and random forest reduced around 550 V-J features to 13, which were used in a naive Bayes classifier (R e1071). The public reads were run again by TCRdb, first through fastp at Q25 and then through MiXCR, and only productive beta chains were kept. Each entry is one CDR3 protein sequence, shown with its most common DNA and genes. TCRdb, not the authors, supplied the V and J calls. The sample table holds more than 500,000 distinct CDR3 sequences, of which around 15% were seen once. The ten largest clones take up about 15% of the sample.

The V and J ends are trimmed by 5 bases and 5 bases, leaving 4 bases between them. The CDR3 starts with the cysteine, ends with the phenylalanine, and has 11 residues. Here the CDR3 DNA is all that survives: 33 bases in frame from base 1. CDR1 and CDR2 are read off the germline V gene as SGHNT and YENEEA. Sequencing input: blood. The sequence links TRBV11-3 to TRBJ1-3; too little of a D gene remains to name it. This sequence originates from a woman between 40 and 50 years old with Graves' hyperthyroidism. CDR3 region: CASSDRNTIYF. In nucleotides, the sequence is TGTGCCAGCAGCGATAGAAACACCATATATTTT.